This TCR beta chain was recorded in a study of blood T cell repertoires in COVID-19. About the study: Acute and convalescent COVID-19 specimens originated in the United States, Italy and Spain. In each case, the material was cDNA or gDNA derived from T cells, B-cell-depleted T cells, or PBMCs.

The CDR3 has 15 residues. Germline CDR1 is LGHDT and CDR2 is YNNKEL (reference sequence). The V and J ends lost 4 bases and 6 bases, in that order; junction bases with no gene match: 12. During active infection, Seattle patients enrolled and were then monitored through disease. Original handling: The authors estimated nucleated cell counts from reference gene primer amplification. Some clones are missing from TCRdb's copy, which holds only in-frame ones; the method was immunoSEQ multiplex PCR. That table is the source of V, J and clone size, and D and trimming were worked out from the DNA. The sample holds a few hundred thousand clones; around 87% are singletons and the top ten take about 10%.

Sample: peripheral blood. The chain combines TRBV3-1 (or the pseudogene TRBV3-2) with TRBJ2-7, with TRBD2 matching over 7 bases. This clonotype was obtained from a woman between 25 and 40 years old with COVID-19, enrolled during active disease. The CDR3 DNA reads TGTGCCAGCAGCCTTATGACGGGAGGTAGAAGCGAGCAGTACTTC. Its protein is CASSLMTGGRSEQYF.